This T cell receptor beta chain was sequenced in a study of T cell changes during pregnancy in multiple sclerosis. Some clones are missing from TCRdb's copy, which holds only in-frame ones; the method was immunoSEQ multiplex PCR. This sample yields about 45,000 clones, of which approximately 90% are seen a single time; 1.9% belongs to the top ten. Looked up from germline, CDR1 is MDHEN and CDR2 is SYDVKM. CDR3 length: 16 residues. V was clipped by 6 bases and J by 4 bases; unmatched bases: 11. Sequencing was performed on peripheral blood, taken in the first trimester of pregnancy. The chain is built from TRBV28 and TRBJ1-3; 8 nucleotides match TRBD1. The receptor was isolated from a female donor with multiple sclerosis, enrolled in a pregnancy study. In nucleotides, the CDR3 is TGTGCCAGCAGCCCAAACGGACAGGGAACAGGAAACACCATATATTTT. Protein product: CASSPNGQGTGNTIYF.